A selection of T cell receptor beta chains follows, all from one sample in a study of vaccination effects on CD4 cells after COVID-19. TCRdb's table, derived via immunoSEQ multiplex PCR, lists solely in-frame clones and lacks some. The sample has about 45,000 clones, roughly 74% seen once; the top ten hold approximately 8.6%. These TCRs are of unknown antigen specificity. The source material was CD4+ T cells from PBMCs cultured without peptide, sampled before COVID-19 vaccination. These receptor sequences come from a human donor who had a prior SARS-CoV-2 infection. The CDR3 runs from the conserved cysteine through the conserved F or W. The D gene is left open where the match is weak. Not every row has a clone size; where given, it reads once, few, many or a size class.

size	D	V	J	DNA	CDR3
few	NA	TRBV5-1	TRBJ2-3	TGCGCCAGCAGCTTGGACTTCAATAGCCCAATCCCGCAGTATTTT	CASSLDFNSPIPQYF
NA	TRBD2	TRBV27	TRBJ2-5	TGTGCCAGCAGCCCCTTGGAGCTAGCGGGTGGAGAGACCCAGTACTTC	CASSPLELAGGETQYF
NA	TRBD1	TRBV6-6	TRBJ1-4	TGTGCCAGCAGTCCACACGACAGGGGAACTAATGAAAAACTGTTTTTT	CASSPHDRGTNEKLFF
NA	NA	TRBV7-9	TRBJ2-5	TGTGCCAGCAGCTTAGTGTACCTCCCAGAGACCCAGTACTTC	CASSLVYLPETQYF
NA	NA	TRBV11-3	TRBJ2-1	TGTGCCAGCAGCCCAAGCCGGGGCCAGCAGTTCTTC	CASSPSRGQQFF
NA	NA	TRBV4-2	TRBJ2-1	TGTGCCAGCAGCCCCCGGGACCGTAATGAGCAGTTCTTC	CASSPRDRNEQFF
NA	NA	TRBV12-3/TRBV12-4	TRBJ1-5	TGTGCCAGCAGTTTATCGGGGAGGCCCCAGCATTTT	CASSLSGRPQHF
once	NA	TRBV19	TRBJ1-3	TGTGCCAGTAGTATTTATCGGACCGGAAACACCATATATTTT	CASSIYRTGNTIYF
NA	NA	TRBV2	TRBJ2-7	TGTGCCAGCAGTGATCCGGGACTCTACGAGCAGTACTTC	CASSDPGLYEQYF
once	NA	TRBV27	TRBJ2-4	TGTGCCAGCAGTTTAGAGGGGTTCGGCAAAAACATTCAGTACTTC	CASSLEGFGKNIQYF
NA	NA	TRBV7-2	TRBJ2-5	TGTGCCAGCAGCTCCCGGGCTCGTACACAGACCCAGTACTTC	CASSSRARTQTQYF
NA	NA	TRBV2	TRBJ2-3	TGTGCCAGCAGTGACGGGGGCGGTACTAGTCTTACGCAGTATTTT	CASSDGGGTSLTQYF
NA	NA	TRBV5-4	TRBJ1-2	TGTGCCAGCAGCTTGGGCTCAGGTTCGACTAACTATGGCTACACCTTC	CASSLGSGSTNYGYTF
NA	NA	TRBV6-1	TRBJ2-3	TGTGCCAGCAGTGAAGCGGGGGTTCGCACAGATACGCAGTATTTT	CASSEAGVRTDTQYF
NA	NA	TRBV9	TRBJ2-5	TGTGCCAGCAGCGTACAACAGGGACGTGAGGAGACCCAGTACTTC	CASSVQQGREETQYF
few	TRBD2	TRBV27	TRBJ2-7	TGTGCCAGCAGTCCGCGAGGGCGGGGGTTCCCCCACTTC	CASSPRGRGFPHF
NA	NA	TRBV4-1	TRBJ1-2	TGCGCCAGCAGCACTGGAGGCAGGGGTTATGGCTACACCTTC	CASSTGGRGYGYTF
NA	NA	TRBV7-2	TRBJ1-2	TGTGCCAGCAGCGTTCAAGGGTATGGCTACACCTTC	CASSVQGYGYTF
NA	NA	TRBV5-1	TRBJ2-2	TGCGCCAGCAGCGTCATAGGGGGGCACAACACCGGGGAGCTGTTTTTT	CASSVIGGHNTGELFF
NA	TRBD2	TRBV14	TRBJ2-2	TGTGCCAGCAGCCACAGTACGGGGGGGCTGACCGGGGAGCTGTTTTTT	CASSHSTGGLTGELFF
NA	TRBD2	TRBV9	TRBJ2-3	TGTGCCAGCAGCGTTTTGGGGGGGGGTTACACAGATACGCAGTATTTT	CASSVLGGGYTDTQYF
few	NA	TRBV6-5	TRBJ1-2	TGTGCCAGCAGTTACTCCAAGGGTTTGAGCGGCTACACCTTC	CASSYSKGLSGYTF
NA	TRBD1	TRBV5-4	TRBJ2-5	TGTGCCAGCAGCTTGGGGGACAGGGAAGAGACCCAGTACTTC	CASSLGDREETQYF
few	NA	TRBV7-8	TRBJ1-5	TGTGCCAGCAGCCCCACGAGACAGGTCTATAGCAATCAGCCCCAGCATTTT	CASSPTRQVYSNQPQHF
NA	NA	TRBV25-1	TRBJ2-3	TGTGCCAGCAGTGAAGGACAGCCTGGCACAGATACGCAGTATTTT	CASSEGQPGTDTQYF
NA	TRBD2	TRBV15	TRBJ2-7	TGTGCCACCAGCAGGGCGGGGGTCTACGAGCAGTACTTC	CATSRAGVYEQYF